The T cell receptor beta chain under discussion was sequenced for a study of OX40 agonist ivuxolimab in advanced cancers. Turning to the study itself: Patients were infused with ivuxolimab every 2 weeks at 0.01 to 10 mg/kg. Checkpoint inhibitors had been given previously to roughly 36% of patients. General study points: Antigens targeted by the expanded peripheral T cells were not determined.

Comments on this clone: What it binds is unknown.

The method was immunoSEQ multiplex PCR; TCRdb's version includes in-frame clones alone and lacks a portion of them. Of tens of thousands of clones listed, 90% to 95% are singletons. The CDR3 loop spans 15 amino acids. Germline CDR1 SGHTA, CDR2 FQGNSA. V was pared by 5 bases and J by 3 bases, with 17 bases between. The sampling schedule covered blood at baseline, cycle 4 day 1, and cycle 7 day 1. The source of this sequence is an adult with an advanced solid tumor such as melanoma, head and neck, liver or kidney cancer. The source was CD4+ or CD8+ T cells sorted from blood, collected in a trial of the OX40 agonist ivuxolimab. The J gene is TRBJ2-7, the V gene TRBV7-2; D is unclear. The DNA of the CDR3 is TGTGCCAGCAGCCTCACTTCGATTCCCGACTACGAGCAGTACTTC. This gives the protein CASSLTSIPDYEQYF.